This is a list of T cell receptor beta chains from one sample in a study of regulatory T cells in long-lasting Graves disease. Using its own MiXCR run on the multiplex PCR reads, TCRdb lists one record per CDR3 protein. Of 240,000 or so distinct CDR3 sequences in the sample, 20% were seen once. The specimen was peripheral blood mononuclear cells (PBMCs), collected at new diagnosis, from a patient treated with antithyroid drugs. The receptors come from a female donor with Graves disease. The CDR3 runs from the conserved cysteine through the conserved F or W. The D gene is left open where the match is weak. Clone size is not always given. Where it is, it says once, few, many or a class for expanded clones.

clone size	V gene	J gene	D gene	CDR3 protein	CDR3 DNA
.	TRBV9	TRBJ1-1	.	CASSVTGTTEAFF	TGTGCCAGCAGCGTAACAGGTACCACTGAAGCTTTCTTT
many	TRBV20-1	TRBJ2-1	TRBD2	CSAYTGLAGPYEQFF	TGCAGTGCTTATACCGGACTAGCGGGTCCGTATGAGCAGTTCTTC
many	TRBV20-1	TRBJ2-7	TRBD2	CSASPRLAGGYEQYF	TGCAGTGCTAGTCCGCGACTAGCGGGAGGGTACGAGCAGTACTTC
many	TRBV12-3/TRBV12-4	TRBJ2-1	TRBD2	CASSQLAGAFNEQFF	TGTGCCAGCAGTCAACTAGCGGGGGCCTTCAATGAGCAGTTCTTC
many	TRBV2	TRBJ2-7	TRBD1	CASSELSGGRGEQYF	TGTGCCAGCAGTGAGTTGTCAGGGGGACGGGGCGAGCAGTACTTC
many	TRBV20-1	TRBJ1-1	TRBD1	CSANLHRGTTEAFF	TGCAGTGCTAATCTCCACAGGGGTACCACTGAAGCTTTCTTT
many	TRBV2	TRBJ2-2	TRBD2	CASSMREFAGELFF	TGTGCCAGCAGTATGCGGGAGTTCGCCGGGGAGCTGTTTTTT
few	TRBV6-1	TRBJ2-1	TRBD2	CASSRRRGGVSNEQFF	TGTGCCAGCAGTCGCAGACGGGGGGGGGTGTCTAATGAGCAGTTCTTC
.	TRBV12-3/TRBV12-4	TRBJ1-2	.	CASSSGTGDGYTF	TGTGCCAGCAGTTCCGGGACGGGCGATGGCTACACCTTC
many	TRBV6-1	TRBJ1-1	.	CASSAWGDTEAFF	TGTGCCAGCAGCGCGTGGGGGGACACTGAAGCTTTCTTT
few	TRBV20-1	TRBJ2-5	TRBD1	CSATKTGGGETQYF	TGCAGTGCTACCAAGACAGGGGGCGGGGAGACCCAGTACTTC
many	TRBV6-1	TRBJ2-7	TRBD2	CASSDPGGGAYEQYF	TGTGCCAGCAGCGATCCAGGCGGGGGAGCCTACGAGCAGTACTTC
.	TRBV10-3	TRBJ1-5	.	CASSESGGVQPQHF	TGTGCCAGCAGTGAATCCGGGGGCGTTCAGCCCCAGCATTTT
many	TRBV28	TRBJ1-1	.	CASSLQVNTEAFF	TGTGCCAGCAGTCTACAGGTGAACACTGAAGCTTTCTTT
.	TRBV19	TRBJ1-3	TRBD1	CAGRLPSSQGAKGNTIYF	TGTGCCGGTAGACTCCCTTCTTCCCAGGGGGCGAAAGGAAACACCATATATTTT
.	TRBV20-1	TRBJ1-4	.	CSARPPGIATNEKLFF	TGCAGTGCTAGACCACCGGGGATTGCAACTAATGAAAAACTGTTTTTT
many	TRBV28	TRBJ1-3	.	CASGAGVGNTIYF	TGTGCCAGCGGGGCAGGGGTTGGAAACACCATATATTTT
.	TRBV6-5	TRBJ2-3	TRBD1	CASSSGTGADTQYF	TGTGCCAGCAGTTCCGGGACAGGGGCAGATACGCAGTATTTT